This T cell receptor (beta chain) was documented in a study of regulatory T cells in long-lasting Graves disease (dated by TCRdb to the early 2020s). Turning to the overall study: Persistent Graves' disease was defined as antithyroid drug treatment for over 5 years with persistently positive TSH receptor autoantibodies. This study used TCR sequencing and RNA sequencing of peripheral blood to compare persistent Graves' disease patients against newly diagnosed Graves' disease patients. The study was conducted in China and was registered as a clinical trial. TCR sequencing covered around 13 persistent and 20 or so newly diagnosed Graves' disease patients, around 35 samples in total. Antithyroid drugs had been taken for approximately 10 years on average by persistent Graves' disease patients in the clinical cohort.

This clonotype came up many times. What this receptor recognizes is not known. Per-base qualities were not stored, and no clone one base away is much larger. To prepare the library, multiplex PCR was applied. The sample was run on an Illumina HiSeq 4000. TCR beta libraries were built with iRepertoire HTBI primers and Arm-PCR amplification of CDR3 regions. PCR products were gel purified before sequencing. On the authors' methods: Gene usage analysis of CDR3 amino acid clonotypes relied on the approximately 60 TRBV and 15 or so TRBJ segments identified across samples. COPE and FqMerger were used to merge the filtered high-quality paired reads into contigs. BLAST was used to align contigs to IMGT TRBV, TRBD and TRBJ reference genes, and CDR3 was defined according to IMGT. Any clonotype with a frequency above 0.1% was classified as a highly expanded clone. Shannon entropy served as the measure of repertoire diversity, while the Gini coefficient captured V-J evenness. A clonotype was considered public if more than one individual shared it. In TCRdb, the public reads were trimmed at Q25 with fastp and aligned with MiXCR, with productive beta chains retained. For every CDR3 protein sequence, its rows merge into one entry that carries the most common genes and DNA. The V and J calls reflect TCRdb's pipeline rather than the authors' work. For this sample there are over 250,000 distinct CDR3 sequences; under 25% appear just once. The ten largest clones capture about 56% of the sample.

The study at large found these results: Sequencing and analysis were restricted to the TCR beta chain. TRBV28, TRBJ1-2 and TRBJ2-5 were preferentially used in persistent disease, while TRBV20-1 and TRBJ2-1 were favored in newly diagnosed disease. Compared with newly diagnosed patients, persistent Graves' disease patients had lower TCR Shannon entropy and fewer highly expanded clones, which suggests clonal expansion. The authors noted that the small sample size was a limitation that may lower accuracy. Only peripheral blood was studied, because thyroid tissue, the primary lesion, was inaccessible. A larger number of public clonotypes was shared among persistent patients (more than 2,500) than among newly diagnosed patients (approximately 1,000).

The CDR3 goes from the cysteine to the phenylalanine over 13 residues. The only DNA kept is the CDR3, 39 bases in frame from the first base. The germline ends are 11 bases apart after V is trimmed by 5 bases and J by 9 bases. This specimen's time point label, interpreted: persistent/refractory GD, antithyroid drugs over 5 years with positive TRAb. For both TCR sequencing and RNA sequencing, RNA was extracted from PBMCs using TRIzol. The diagnosis of Graves' disease followed American Thyroid Association guidelines. Patients for the study were recruited at an endocrinology department in Xi'an, China. Each patient gave about 8.1 milliliters of peripheral blood, collected in an EDTA anticoagulant tube. Ficoll Paque Plus density gradient separation was used to isolate PBMCs, and no further T cell sorting was done. An Agilent 2100 Bioanalyzer and agarose gel were used to assess RNA quality, and a NanoDrop 2000 was used to measure RNA concentration.

This receptor was taken from a female donor with Graves disease. The chain couples TRBV12-3 or TRBV12-4 to TRBJ1-6; TRBD1 is a weak D gene call, 5 bases matching. The material sequenced was peripheral blood mononuclear cells (PBMCs), taken when the disease was refractory, from a patient treated with antithyroid drugs. The CDR3 amino acid sequence is: CASSRDGGSPLHF. The DNA sequence reads TGTGCCAGCAGTCGCGACGGGGGTTCACCCCTCCACTTT.